The subject of this entry is one TCR beta chain. Only in-frame clones appear in the TCRdb table, and some are missing; sequencing was by immunoSEQ multiplex PCR. This table has 67,000 or so clones, about 88% appearing once. The CDR3 contains 18 residues. The data were taken from a study of OX40 agonist ivuxolimab in advanced cancers. Study context: Six ivuxolimab dose levels, 0.01 to 10 mg/kg, were given intravenously every 2 weeks.

The source of this sequence is an adult with an advanced solid tumor such as melanoma, head and neck, liver or kidney cancer. The V gene is TRBV1, the J gene TRBJ2-7; the table's D call, TRBD2, was not checked against the DNA. TRBV1 is an annotated pseudogene. Material: CD4+ or CD8+ T cells sorted from blood, obtained in a trial of the OX40 agonist ivuxolimab. CDR3 protein: CTSSQRLAGDLGPYEQYF. The CDR3 nucleotides are TGCACCAGCAGCCAGAGACTAGCGGGAGACCTGGGACCCTACGAGCAGTACTTC.